This passage covers 13 T cell receptor beta chains from one sample sequenced in a study of blood T cell repertoires in COVID-19. TCRdb keeps only in-frame clones here, not all; method: immunoSEQ multiplex PCR. The table lists nearly 25,000 clones, approximately 80% of them singletons. Source material: peripheral blood. These receptors came from an older man with acute or convalescent COVID-19.

V and J are TRBV27 and TRBJ2-3, with D maybe TRBD2 (5 bases). The CDR3 loop spans 15 amino acids. Trimming removed 2 bases at V and 1 base at J, with 10 bases between. Germline CDR1 reads MNHEY; CDR2 reads SMNVEV (reference sequence). The CDR3 sequence: CASSLGLKRTDTQYF. The CDR3 DNA reads TGTGCCAGCAGTTTAGGACTTAAGCGCACAGATACGCAGTATTTT.

The CDR3 sequence is CASSQDVERPGANQPQHF. The CDR3 DNA reads TGCGCCAGCAGCCAAGATGTAGAGAGGCCAGGGGCAAATCAGCCCCAGCATTTT. The chain employs TRBV4-1 and TRBJ1-5; D might be TRBD1 (6 bases). The V end was cut by 0 bases, the J end by 4 bases, with 19 bases between. CDR1 MGHRA and CDR2 YSYEKL come from the germline V gene. The CDR3 extends over 18 amino acids.

This clone showed up just once. The chain carries TRBV19 and TRBJ1-5, with a weak D call TRBD1 (5 bases). V was cut by 6 bases and J by 0 bases, with 12 bases left in between. The CDR3 has 15 amino acids. Germline assignment: CDR1 LNHDA and CDR2 SQIVND (reference sequence). The DNA of the CDR3 is TGTGCCAGTAGGACAAGACAGAATAGCAATCAGCCCCAGCATTTT. Translating it yields CASRTRQNSNQPQHF.

There are a few counts of this clone. The V gene is TRBV5-4, the J gene TRBJ1-2, with D possibly matching TRBD1 (5 bases). CDR1 is SGHNT, CDR2 YYREEE, per germline (reference sequence). V gave up 1 base and J gave up 5 bases, with 9 bases separating them. The CDR3 totals 13 residues. The DNA of the CDR3 is TGTGCCAGCAGCTTGATGGGGGGTTATGGCTACACCTTC. The encoded protein is CASSLMGGYGYTF.

This clone was counted a single time. This chain connects TRBV4-2 to TRBJ1-1, with D possibly matching TRBD1 (5 bases). CDR1 is LGHNA and CDR2 is YNFKEQ in the germline V gene. V shed 2 bases and J shed 2 bases, with 12 bases lying between them. CDR3 size: 15 residues. The CDR3 here is CASSQQGTINTEAFF. The CDR3 DNA follows: TGTGCCAGCAGCCAACAGGGTACAATTAACACTGAAGCTTTCTTT.

This chain uses TRBV7-9 with TRBJ2-1, with no clear D. CDR3 length: 11 residues. Trimming took 4 bases from V and 11 from J, leaving 9 bases between them. Germline V gene sequence: CDR1 SEHNR, CDR2 FQNEAQ (reference sequence). The CDR3: CASSSFWQQFF. CDR3 coding DNA: TGTGCCAGCAGCTCCTTTTGGCAGCAGTTCTTC. The whole variable domain, filled in from reference TRBV7-9 and TRBJ2-1, reads DTGVSQNPRHKITKRGQNVTFRCDPISEHNRLYWYRQTLGQGPEFLTYFQNEAQLEKSRLLSDRFSAERPKGSFSTLEIQRTEQGDSAMYLCASSSFWQQFFGPGTRLTVL.

V gene TRBV2 combines with J gene TRBJ1-5; D gene uncertain. Germline V gene data show CDR1 as SNHLY and CDR2 as FYNNEI. Trimming pared 7 bases from V and 0 bases from J, leaving 13 bases between. The CDR3 runs to 15 residues. The CDR3: CASIQSSTSNQPQHF. The CDR3 region has the DNA TGTGCCAGCATACAGTCCTCTACTAGCAATCAGCCCCAGCATTTT.

The rearrangement uses TRBV24-1 and TRBJ1-2, with D possibly TRBD1 on 5 matching bases. CDR1 KGHDR and CDR2 SFDVKD come from the germline V gene. Trimming shortened V by 0 bases and J by 7 bases, and 11 bases separated the two germline ends. The CDR3 has 14 residues. CDR3: CATSDLAGFSGYTF. The DNA of the CDR3 is TGTGCCACCAGTGATTTGGCAGGGTTTTCTGGCTACACCTTC.

The genes are TRBV11-2 and TRBJ1-1, with TRBD1 as a possible D gene (5 bases). The CDR3 is made up of 13 amino acids. V was shortened by 3 bases and J by 5 bases, with 10 bases between the two germline ends. Germline V gene sequence: CDR1 SGHAT, CDR2 FQNNGV. CDR3 protein: CASSFSTATEAFF. CDR3 in DNA: TGTGCCAGCAGCTTTTCGACAGCTACTGAAGCTTTCTTT.

The chain carries TRBV18 and TRBJ2-1; D may be TRBD1 (6 bases). Trimming took 7 bases from V and 7 from J, leaving 14 bases between them. From germline, CDR1 is KGHSH and CDR2 LQKENI. The CDR3 is made up of 13 amino acids. CDR3 region: CASCSRQENEQFF. The CDR3 DNA follows: TGTGCCAGCTGTAGTCGACAGGAAAATGAGCAGTTCTTC.

This clone has a handful of counts. The chain is built from TRBV9 and TRBJ1-6; TRBD1 is a possible D gene (6 bases). Trimming took 9 bases from V and 5 from J, leaving 15 bases between them. The CDR3 runs to 14 residues. Per the germline V gene, CDR1 is SGDLS and CDR2 is YYNGEE. This chain's CDR3 is CATSNRANNSPLHF. CDR3 nucleotide sequence: TGTGCCACCTCAAACAGGGCCAATAATTCACCCCTCCACTTT.

The J gene is TRBJ2-1, the V gene TRBV29-1; TRBD2 matches 11 bases. This CDR3 region has 15 residues. V was clipped by 8 bases and J by 5 bases; unmatched bases: 11. Germline CDR1 and CDR2: SQVTM and ANQGSEA. CDR3 loop: CSLSLRLAGNNEQFF. For the CDR3, the DNA is TGCAGCCTCTCCCTCCGACTAGCGGGAAACAATGAGCAGTTCTTC.

This chain connects TRBV5-1 to TRBJ2-7, with 9 nucleotides matching TRBD1. Germline loops: CDR1 SGHRS, CDR2 YFSETQ. CDR3 length: 15 amino acids. The J segment lost 2 bases and the V segment lost 0 bases, leaving 3 bases of the junction unmatched. CDR3 loop: CASSLVGQGPYEQYF. The CDR3 DNA is TGCGCCAGCAGCTTGGTAGGACAGGGGCCCTACGAGCAGTACTTC.